This T cell receptor beta chain was sequenced during a study of shared clonotypes between healthy human individuals. The overall study: Three plates were used per donor for CD4 naive, three for CD4 memory, two for CD8 naive and one for CD8 memory. Study results and limitations: Between a handful of donors, naive CD4 clonotypes were shared at a level of about 5%.

Regarding this clone: Its antigen is unknown.

The CDR3 sequence is 14 residues long. V lost 4 bases to trimming and J lost 4 bases, with 12 bases between them. Germline lookup yields CDR1 SGHRS and CDR2 YFSETQ. Sequencing used immunoSEQ multiplex PCR; TCRdb keeps in-frame clones, though not all of them. The sample holds around 1.1 million clones; 70% to 80% are singletons and the top ten take approximately 0.9%. Sequenced: memory CD4+ T cells from PBMCs. Documented subset: CD45RA-negative fraction. The V gene is TRBV5-1, the J gene TRBJ2-1; the D gene is possibly TRBD2 (6 bases). This sequence was found in a man aged 18 to 30 in good health. Some clones in this sample may be carry-over from other donors' samples. The CDR3 DNA sequence: TGCGCCAGCAGCCCCGGGACTGTATACAATGAGCAGTTCTTC. Amino acids: CASSPGTVYNEQFF.